A single sample gave rise to the 7 T cell receptor beta chains below, sequenced in a study of CD8+ T cells in alopecia areata. Sequencing relied on a cDNA template that was reverse transcribed from extracted RNA. The assay was immunoSEQ multiplex PCR, and TCRdb's table has in-frame clones only and misses some. Among approximately 160,000 clones, approximately 60% were seen once, and the ten largest hold 14%. Treatment noted: oral pan-JAK inhibitor, 5-10 mg twice daily. The sequencing used CD4+ T cells sorted from blood, collected at week 24, from a patient treated with tofacitinib. Receptors were obtained from a human donor with alopecia areata.

The rearrangement uses TRBV6-5 and TRBJ1-2; D gene uncertain. Between the trimmed V and J ends, which lost 6 bases and 0 bases, there was a span of 11 bases. This CDR3 is built from 14 residues. Germline lookup yields CDR1 MNHEY and CDR2 SVGAGI. CDR3 loop: CASSPILPNYGYTF. CDR3 nucleotides: TGTGCCAGCAGCCCCATCCTTCCTAACTATGGCTACACCTTC.

The V gene is TRBV9, the J gene TRBJ2-3; the D is unclear. This CDR3 comprises 14 residues. Germline CDR1 SGDLS, CDR2 YYNGEE. V was clipped by 0 bases and J by 6 bases, with 11 bases between them. The CDR3 protein is CASSVVDLRDTQYF. The CDR3 DNA reads as TGTGCCAGCAGCGTAGTTGATCTGAGGGATACGCAGTATTTT.

The V gene is TRBV18, the J gene TRBJ2-3; D assignment may be TRBD1 or TRBD2 (5 bases each). The germline V and J ends were trimmed by 6 bases and 4 bases, with 14 bases remaining between them. The CDR3 is made up of 14 amino acids. Per the germline V gene, CDR1 is KGHSH and CDR2 is LQKENI. CDR3: CASSGTMFPDTQYF. The CDR3 nucleotides read TGTGCCAGCTCGGGGACGATGTTTCCAGATACGCAGTATTTT.

V and J are TRBV4-1 and TRBJ2-7; D might be TRBD2 (5 bases). The CDR3 loop spans 15 amino acids. Trimming stripped 0 bases from V and 4 bases from J, with 13 bases between. CDR1 and CDR2 from the germline V gene are MGHRA and YSYEKL. CDR3 protein: CASSQDRTGSYEQYF. In DNA form, the CDR3 reads TGCGCCAGCAGCCAAGATAGGACGGGGTCGTACGAGCAGTACTTC.

V is TRBV5-1 and J is TRBJ2-1, with 7 bases fitting TRBD1. Per the germline V gene, CDR1 is SGHRS and CDR2 is YFSETQ. V trimming: 2 bases; J trimming: 0 bases; junction bases outside the gene matches: 2. The CDR3 is 15 residues long. The DNA for the CDR3 is TGCGCCAGCAGCTTAGGACAGGCCTCCTACAATGAGCAGTTCTTC. Translation gives CASSLGQASYNEQFF. The full variable domain, in which reference TRBV5-1 and TRBJ2-1 provide the parts outside the CDR3, is KAGVTQTPRYLIKTRGQQVTLSCSPISGHRSVSWYQQTPGQGLQFLFEYFSETQRNKGNFPGRFSGRQFSNSRSEMNVSTLELGDSALYLCASSLGQASYNEQFFGPGTRLTVL.

The J gene is TRBJ1-4, the V gene TRBV4-1; D is ambiguous. CDR1 is MGHRA and CDR2 is YSYEKL in the germline V gene. V dropped 1 base and J dropped 7 bases, with 7 bases sitting between them. The CDR3 length is 13 residues. CDR3 coding DNA: TGCGCCAGCAGCCAAGCAGCCCGTGAAAAACTGTTTTTT. Amino acids: CASSQAAREKLFF.

Turning to this clone: Within the sample, other DNA sequences also encode this same CDR3. The chain uses TRBV5-1 and TRBJ2-7; 9 positions agree with TRBD1. The CDR3 is 14 residues long. Germline assignment: CDR1 SGHRS and CDR2 YFSETQ. The junction had 2 bases not matched to a gene; V was cut back by 3 bases and J by 1 base. The CDR3 sequence: CASSSGTGSYEQYF. CDR3 sequence (DNA): TGCGCCAGCAGCTCGGGGACAGGGTCCTACGAGCAGTACTTC.